One sample yielded the 8 T cell receptor beta chains listed below, sequenced in a study of response to subunit inactivated influenza vaccine. TCRdb itself ran the RT-PCR reads through MiXCR, one entry per CDR3 protein. The sample shows fewer than 800,000 distinct CDR3 sequences, 15% to 19% of them seen only once. The material sequenced was PBMCs from blood, taken about 12 days after vaccination. The receptors were gathered from a man between 50 and 59 years old who received an inactivated influenza vaccine.

The chain has TRBV7-2 and TRBJ2-1; 7 nucleotides align to TRBD2. The length of the CDR3 is 17 residues. V lost 0 bases to trimming and J lost 7 bases; unmatched junction nucleotides: 12. The germline V gene has CDR1 SGHTA and CDR2 FQGNSA. The CDR3 bases are TGTGCCAGCAGCTTAGCGTTGATGGCCAGCGGGAAAAATGAGCAGTTCTTC. It translates to CASSLALMASGKNEQFF.

The chain has TRBV20-1 and TRBJ2-7; 9 nucleotides agree with TRBD1. The V segment lost 5 bases and the J segment 7 bases; nucleotides outside the gene matches: 6. The CDR3 is 12 amino acids. In germline, CDR1 is DFQATT, CDR2 SNEGSKA (reference sequence). The CDR3 DNA reads TGCAGTGCTTGGGACAGGGTCAATGAGCAGTACTTC. Its translation: CSAWDRVNEQYF.

The sample holds a few counts of this clonotype. The rearrangement links TRBV28 to TRBJ1-5, with D maybe TRBD1 (6 bases). The CDR3 totals 13 residues. V dropped 6 bases and J dropped 9 bases, with 15 bases sitting between them. Germline V gene data show CDR1 as MDHEN and CDR2 as SYDVKM. This chain's CDR3 is CASRPVWGRPQHF. In nucleotides, the CDR3 is TGTGCCAGCAGACCCGTTTGGGGGCGGCCCCAGCATTTT.

The V call is TRBV28, the J call TRBJ2-1; D ambiguous. V gave up 6 bases and J gave up 2 bases, with 17 bases separating them. The germline CDR1 and CDR2 sequences are MDHEN and SYDVKM. This CDR3 spans 16 amino acids. CDR3 sequence (DNA): TGTGCCAGCAGCCCCATCACCTCAAAAGCCTACAATGAGCAGTTCTTC. Its protein is CASSPITSKAYNEQFF. Drawing the rest from reference TRBV28 and TRBJ2-1, the complete variable domain is DVKVTQSSRYLVKRTGEKVFLECVQDMDHENMFWYRQDPGLGLRLIYFSYDVKMKEKGDIPEGYSVSREKKERFSLILESASTNQTSMYLCASSPITSKAYNEQFFGPGTRLTVL.

The table lists this clonotype with many counts. The chain couples TRBV5-5 to TRBJ2-2; D gene uncertain. V was clipped by 0 bases and J by 5 bases, with 5 bases between them. The CDR3 is 13 amino acids. The germline V gene has CDR1 SGHKS and CDR2 YYEKEE (reference sequence). The CDR3 here is CASSLVGTGELFF. DNA of the CDR3: TGTGCCAGCAGCTTGGTCGGGACCGGGGAGCTGTTTTTT. Together with reference TRBV5-5 and TRBJ2-2, the CDR3 gives the full variable domain: DAGVTQSPTHLIKTRGQQVTLRCSPISGHKSVSWYQQVLGQGPQFIFQYYEKEERGRGNFPDRFSARQFPNYSSELNVNALLLGDSALYLCASSLVGTGELFFGEGSRLTVL.

This clonotype has only a few counts. The chain uses TRBV5-8 and TRBJ1-3; 7 bases are a match to TRBD1. Germline assignment: CDR1 SGHTS and CDR2 YDEGEE. Trimming cost V 2 bases and J 4 bases; bases outside gene matches: 6. CDR3 length: 15 amino acids. For the CDR3, the DNA is TGTGCCAGCAGCTTTGACAGGGCGTCCGGAAACACCATATATTTT. This encodes CASSFDRASGNTIYF.

To note about this clonotype: This may be a read error, as it is one base from a much larger clone. The rearrangement joins TRBV20-1 to TRBJ2-1; tentatively, D is TRBD2 (6 bases). Germline lookup yields CDR1 DFQATT and CDR2 SNEGSKA (reference sequence). This CDR3 spans 16 amino acids. CDR3 amino acids: CCARDPSGRGYNEQFF. The CDR3 coding sequence is TGCTGTGCTAGAGATCCCAGCGGTCGGGGGTACAATGAGCAGTTCTTC.

By sample fraction, this clonotype is medium-sized. V usage is TRBV7-9 and J usage is TRBJ2-1, with D tentatively TRBD2 (6 bases). The CDR3 extends over 14 amino acids. Deletions cut 5 bases from V and 10 bases from J, with 18 bases between. CDR1 is SEHNR, CDR2 FQNEAQ, per germline (reference sequence). The CDR3 coding sequence is TGTGCCAGCAGCCCCCCTGGGGGGATAGGGGAGCAGTTCTTC. Translated: CASSPPGGIGEQFF. The full variable domain, in which reference TRBV7-9 and TRBJ2-1 provide the parts outside the CDR3, is DTGVSQNPRHKITKRGQNVTFRCDPISEHNRLYWYRQTLGQGPEFLTYFQNEAQLEKSRLLSDRFSAERPKGSFSTLEIQRTEQGDSAMYLCASSPPGGIGEQFFGPGTRLTVL.